This TCR beta chain was retrieved from a study of early T cells in non-severe SARS-CoV-2 infection (dated by TCRdb to the early 2020s). Notes on the research overall: Because TCR sequencing relied on bulk RNA taken from unsorted whole blood, pairing of alpha and beta chains was not possible.

Via the germline V gene, CDR1 is SGHVS and CDR2 FNYEAQ. Measured from the cysteine to the phenylalanine, the CDR3 is 14 residues long. Of all the DNA, just the CDR3 is kept, 42 bases in frame from base 1. Trimming costs V 5 bases and J 6 bases, and their ends lie 16 bases apart. The paper as a whole reports these results and caveats: Matching against VDJdb was skewed toward anti-spike CD8 responses, likely underestimated virus-specific expansions, and missed private and CD4 specificities.

The library was built by means of 5' RACE. Sequenced using a NextSeq 500. Unique molecular identifiers were attached to individual cDNA molecules in the TCR library protocol so that sequencing error and PCR bias could be corrected. Both TCR alpha and beta chains were sequenced, and tight co-correlation was observed between alpha and beta sequence abundances in each sample. The original methods were these. Decombinator V4 was used to perform V gene, J gene and CDR3 annotation of TCR sequences. Expanded TCRs were defined as changing significantly between any two time points under a Poisson model with p below 0.0001. TCR abundances were normalised to the total number of TCRs sequenced in each sample and reported as counts per million. TRAV1-2 paired with TRAJ12, TRAJ20 or TRAJ33 defined MAIT TCRs, while TRAV10 paired with TRAJ18 defined iNKT TCRs. VDJdb, accessed 1 November 2021, was searched for CMV, EBV and SARS-CoV-2 annotated TCRs, with TCRs annotated for multiple antigens excluded. Using fastp trimming at Q25 and MiXCR clonotype assembly, TCRdb reanalyzed the public sequencing data and kept in-frame beta chains. Merged by CDR3 protein, the rows form single entries marked with the most common genes and DNA. V and J calls and clone size were set by TCRdb, not the authors. In all, the sample holds about 70,000 distinct CDR3 sequences, and around 15% of those were seen once. Approximately 4% of the sample lies in the top ten.

This clonotype was counted a single time. Its cognate antigen has yet to be identified. Base qualities are missing; no much larger clone stands one base away. A lone read offers only weak evidence. A case-control design nested within a healthcare worker cohort in London, UK, was used, with weekly nasopharyngeal swab PCR tests and blood sampling performed. Healthcare workers were recruited during the week of the UK lockdown, between 23 and 31 March 2020, and followed weekly for up to 16 weeks. Recombination joined TRBV7-6 with TRBJ1-2; no D gene is confidently identified. This TCR derives from an adult who was a healthcare worker with PCR-confirmed SARS-CoV-2 infection or an uninfected control (not recorded which). This specimen was whole blood, taken at baseline. CDR3 reads: CASSPWQAKDGYTF. The DNA sequence is given as TGTGCCAGCAGCCCGTGGCAGGCGAAGGATGGCTACACCTTC.